This T cell receptor beta chain was sequenced for a study of OX40 agonist ivuxolimab in advanced cancers. About the research overall: Patient treatment consisted of intravenous ivuxolimab administration every 2 weeks at 0.01 to 10 mg/kg. Study-wide points: Dose levels from 0.1 to 3.0 mg/kg saw CD4+ and CD8+ blood T cells expand clonally by week 6. Averaged across samples, CD8+ T cells carried more expanded clones than CD4+ did.

With respect to this clone: Antigen unknown.

Trimming removed 0 bases from V and 5 bases from J; junction bases left unmatched: 6. CDR1 SGDLS and CDR2 YYNGEE come from the germline V gene. CDR3 length: 15 residues. Here immunoSEQ multiplex PCR was the method, and the copy in TCRdb shows in-frame clones only, minus some. The sample has roughly 18,000 clones; about 80% are singletons. The source was CD4+ or CD8+ T cells sorted from blood, collected in a trial of the OX40 agonist ivuxolimab. The rearrangement uses TRBV9 and TRBJ2-5; 8 bases map to TRBD2. This sequence was found in an adult with an advanced solid tumor such as melanoma, head and neck, liver or kidney cancer. The CDR3 DNA reads as TGTGCCAGCAGCGTAGAGGCGGGGGGTCGGGAGACCCAGTACTTC. This sequence encodes CASSVEAGGRETQYF.